Listed below are T cell receptor beta chains from one sample, sequenced in a study of metastatic and nonmetastatic thyroid tumors. TCRdb re-called the PCR reads via MiXCR. The profile shows around 40,000 clones, approximately 13% of them singletons. The sequenced sample consisted of blood. These receptor sequences come from a female donor with papillary thyroid cancer or a benign thyroid nodule (not recorded which). Some clones in this sample may be carry-over from other donors' samples. Both conserved end residues are trimmed from each CDR3. Not all rows give a size; the values are once, few, many and, for expanded clones, a class.

v_call	j_call	clone_size	cdr3_aa
TRBV19	TRBJ1-1	many	ASSDQGPEAF
TRBV13	TRBJ2-1	many	ASSLGLAGGFYNEQF
TRBV5-6	TRBJ2-1	many	ASSLGLAGINEQF
TRBV20-1	TRBJ2-7	many	SATGQGGYEQY
TRBV27	TRBJ1-5	many	ASSLSRDLSGPQH
TRBV5-1	TRBJ2-7	-	ASSSNSGSYEQY
TRBV3-1	TRBJ2-7	many	ASSLGPTAIEQY
TRBV4-1	TRBJ1-6	many	ASSSLGIGGRDSPLH
TRBV4-2	TRBJ2-5	many	ASSQGRLQGGETQY
TRBV5-8	TRBJ1-5	few	ASSLRGAPPQH
TRBV12-3/TRBV12-4	TRBJ2-7	many	ASSNYEQY
TRBV30	TRBJ2-7	-	AYLGVREQY
TRBV6-1	TRBJ2-3	-	ASSERAGGADTQY
TRBV30	TRBJ1-5	many	AWNPFGGQAQH
TRBV19	TRBJ2-7	many	ASSSAGGPGEQY
TRBV6-4	TRBJ2-2	-	ASSYKRAVTGELF
TRBV20-1	TRBJ2-1	many	SARIPGSYNEQF
TRBV7-3	TRBJ2-3	many	ASGSAGGGDTQY
TRBV5-5	TRBJ1-1	many	ASSLGANTEAF
TRBV11-2	TRBJ1-5	many	ASSSTLGQPQH